This T cell receptor (beta chain) emerged from a study of technical replicates of blood from four donors. Some clones are missing from TCRdb's copy, which holds only in-frame ones; the method was immunoSEQ multiplex PCR. The sample has more than 75,000 clones; over 95% are singletons. V was pared by 5 bases and J by 4 bases, with 4 bases of the junction left unmatched. The germline CDR1 and CDR2 sequences are MNHNY and SVGAGI (reference sequence). The CDR3 is 15 residues long. The sequence came from a human donor in good health. Sequencing input: T cells isolated from PBMCs. The chain uses TRBV6-6 and TRBJ2-2; 10 bases match TRBD1. The DNA of the CDR3 is TGTGCCAGCAGTCCCAGGACAGGGGGCACCGGGGAGCTGTTTTTT. It translates to CASSPRTGGTGELFF.